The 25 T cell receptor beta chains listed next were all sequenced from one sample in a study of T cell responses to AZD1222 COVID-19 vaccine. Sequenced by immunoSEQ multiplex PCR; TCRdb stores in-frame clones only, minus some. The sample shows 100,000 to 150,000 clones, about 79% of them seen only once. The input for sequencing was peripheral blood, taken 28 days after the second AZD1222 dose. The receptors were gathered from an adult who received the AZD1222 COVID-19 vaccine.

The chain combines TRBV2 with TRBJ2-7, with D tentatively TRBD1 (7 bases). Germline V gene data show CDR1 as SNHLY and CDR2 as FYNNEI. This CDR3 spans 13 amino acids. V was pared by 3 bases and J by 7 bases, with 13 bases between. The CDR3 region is CASSDRGAGEQYF. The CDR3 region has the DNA TGTGCCAGCAGTGACAGGGGGGCCGGGGAGCAGTACTTC.

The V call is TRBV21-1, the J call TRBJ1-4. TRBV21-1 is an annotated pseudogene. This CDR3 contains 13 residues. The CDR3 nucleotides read TGTGCCAGCAGCCCAAATAGCGGAGAAAAACTGTTTTTT. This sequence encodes CASSPNSGEKLFF.

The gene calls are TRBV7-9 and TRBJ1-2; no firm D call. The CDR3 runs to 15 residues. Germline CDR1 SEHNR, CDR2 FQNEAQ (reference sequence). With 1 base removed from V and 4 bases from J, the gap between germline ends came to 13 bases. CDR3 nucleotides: TGTGCCAGCAGCTTAGAAGCGGTTGTCAGCTATGGCTACACCTTC. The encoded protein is CASSLEAVVSYGYTF.

The CDR3, as DNA: TGTGCCAGCAGCCAAGTAGGTACTAGCGGGGGTTTCGGTACAGATACGCAGTATTTT. Its protein product is CASSQVGTSGGFGTDTQYF. The gene calls are TRBV3-1 (or the pseudogene TRBV3-2) and TRBJ2-3; 11 bases agree with TRBD2. Per germline, CDR1 LGHDT and CDR2 YNNKEL (reference sequence). J lost 3 bases, V lost 1 base, and 12 bases had no gene match. The CDR3 is 19 residues long.

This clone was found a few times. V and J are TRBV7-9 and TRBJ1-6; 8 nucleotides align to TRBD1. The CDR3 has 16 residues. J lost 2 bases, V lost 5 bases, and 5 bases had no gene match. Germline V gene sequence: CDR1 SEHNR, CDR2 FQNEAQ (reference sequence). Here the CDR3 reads CASSSRGQAYNSPLHF. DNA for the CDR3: TGTGCCAGCAGCAGCAGGGGGCAGGCCTATAATTCACCCCTCCACTTT.

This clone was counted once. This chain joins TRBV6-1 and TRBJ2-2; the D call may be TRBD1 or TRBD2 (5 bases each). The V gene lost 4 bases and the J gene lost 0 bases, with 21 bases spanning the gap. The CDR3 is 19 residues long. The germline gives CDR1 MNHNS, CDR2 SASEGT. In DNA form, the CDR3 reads TGTGCCAGCAGTGTGTGGGCTCTCGGGACGGCCGCGAACACCGGGGAGCTGTTTTTT. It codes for CASSVWALGTAANTGELFF.

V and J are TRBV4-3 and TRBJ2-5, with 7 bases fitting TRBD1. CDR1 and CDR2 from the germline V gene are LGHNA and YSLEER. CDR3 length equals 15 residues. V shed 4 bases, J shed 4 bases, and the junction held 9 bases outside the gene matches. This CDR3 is CASSRETGSGETQYF. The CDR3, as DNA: TGCGCCAGCAGCCGCGAGACAGGGTCGGGAGAGACCCAGTACTTC.

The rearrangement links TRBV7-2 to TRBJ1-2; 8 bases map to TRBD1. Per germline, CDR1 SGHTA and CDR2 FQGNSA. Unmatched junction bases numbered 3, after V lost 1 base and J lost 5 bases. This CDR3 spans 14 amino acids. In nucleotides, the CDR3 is TGTGCCAGCAGCTTAGACGGGGACAGGTATGGCTACACCTTC. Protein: CASSLDGDRYGYTF.

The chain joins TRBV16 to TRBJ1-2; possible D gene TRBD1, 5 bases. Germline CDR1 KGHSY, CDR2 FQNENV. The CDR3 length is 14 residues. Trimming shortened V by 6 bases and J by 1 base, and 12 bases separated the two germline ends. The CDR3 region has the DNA TGTGCCAGCAGTTCCGGGGACCTTAACTATGGCTACACCTTC. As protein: CASSSGDLNYGYTF.

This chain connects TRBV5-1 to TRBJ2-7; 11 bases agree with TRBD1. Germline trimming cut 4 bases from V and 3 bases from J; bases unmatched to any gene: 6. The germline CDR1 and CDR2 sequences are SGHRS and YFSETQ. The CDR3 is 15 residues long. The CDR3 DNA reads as TGCGCCAGCAGCAACCGGGACAGGGGGATCTACGAGCAGTACTTC. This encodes CASSNRDRGIYEQYF.

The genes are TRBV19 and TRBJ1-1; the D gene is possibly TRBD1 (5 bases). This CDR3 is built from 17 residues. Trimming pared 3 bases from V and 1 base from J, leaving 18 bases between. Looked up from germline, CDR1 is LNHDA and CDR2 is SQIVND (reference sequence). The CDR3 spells CASSMMRGAQGNTEAFF. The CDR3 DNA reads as TGTGCCAGTAGTATGATGCGGGGCGCCCAGGGGAACACTGAAGCTTTCTTT.

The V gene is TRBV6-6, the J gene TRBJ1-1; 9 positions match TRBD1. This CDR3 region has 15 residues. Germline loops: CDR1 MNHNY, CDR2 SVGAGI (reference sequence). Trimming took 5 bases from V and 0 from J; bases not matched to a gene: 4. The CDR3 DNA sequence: TGTGCCAGCAGTCCCGGGACAGGGATGAACACTGAAGCTTTCTTT. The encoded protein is CASSPGTGMNTEAFF.

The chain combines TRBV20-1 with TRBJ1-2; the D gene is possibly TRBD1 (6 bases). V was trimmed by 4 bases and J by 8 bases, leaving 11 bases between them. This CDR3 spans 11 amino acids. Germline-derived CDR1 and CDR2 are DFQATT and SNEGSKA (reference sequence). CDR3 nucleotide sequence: TGCAGTGCTATGAGGGGGGAGGGCTACACCTTC. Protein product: CSAMRGEGYTF.

The CDR3 nucleotides read TGTGCCAGTAGTAAGAGGGTATCCGGGGAGCTGTTTTTT. Its translation is CASSKRVSGELFF. This chain links TRBV19 with TRBJ2-2; D possibly corresponds to TRBD2 (5 bases). This CDR3 is 13 amino acids long. Germline V CDR1 and CDR2: LNHDA, SQIVND (reference sequence). Between the trimmed V and J ends, which lost 4 bases and 6 bases, there was a span of 9 bases.

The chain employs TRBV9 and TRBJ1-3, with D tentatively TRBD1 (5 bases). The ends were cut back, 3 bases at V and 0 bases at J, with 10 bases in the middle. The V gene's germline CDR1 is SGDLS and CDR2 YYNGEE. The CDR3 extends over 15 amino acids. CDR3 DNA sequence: TGTGCCAGCAGCGCCTGGGGGTCCTCTGGAAACACCATATATTTT. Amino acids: CASSAWGSSGNTIYF.

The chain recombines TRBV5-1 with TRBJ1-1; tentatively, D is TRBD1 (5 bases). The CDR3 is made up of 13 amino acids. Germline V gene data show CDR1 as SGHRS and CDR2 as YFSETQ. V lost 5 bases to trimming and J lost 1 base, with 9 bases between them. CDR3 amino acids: CASRKQENTEAFF. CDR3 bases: TGCGCCAGCAGGAAACAGGAGAACACTGAAGCTTTCTTT.

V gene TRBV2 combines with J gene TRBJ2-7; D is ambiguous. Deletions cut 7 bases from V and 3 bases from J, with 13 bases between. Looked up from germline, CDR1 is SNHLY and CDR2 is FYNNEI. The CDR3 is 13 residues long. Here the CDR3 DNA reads TGTGCCAGCATCCGTAGTGCAGGCTACGAGCAGTACTTC. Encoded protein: CASIRSAGYEQYF.

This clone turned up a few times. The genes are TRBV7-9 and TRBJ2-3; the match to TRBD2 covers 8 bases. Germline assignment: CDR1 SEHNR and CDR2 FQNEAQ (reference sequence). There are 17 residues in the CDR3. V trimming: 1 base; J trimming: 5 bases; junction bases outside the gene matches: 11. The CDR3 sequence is CASSLVKRGMEGDTQYF. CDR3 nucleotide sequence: TGTGCCAGCAGCTTAGTTAAGCGGGGGATGGAAGGAGATACGCAGTATTTT.

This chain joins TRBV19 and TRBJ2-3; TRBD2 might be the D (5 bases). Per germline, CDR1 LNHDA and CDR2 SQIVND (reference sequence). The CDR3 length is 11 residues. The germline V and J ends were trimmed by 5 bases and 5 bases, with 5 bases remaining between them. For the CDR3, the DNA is TGTGCCAGTAGTGCGGGAGATACGCAGTATTTT. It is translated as CASSAGDTQYF.

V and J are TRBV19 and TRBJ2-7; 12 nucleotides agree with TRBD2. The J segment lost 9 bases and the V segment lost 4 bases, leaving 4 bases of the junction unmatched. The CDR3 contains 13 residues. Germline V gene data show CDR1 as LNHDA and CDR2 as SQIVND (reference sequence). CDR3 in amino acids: CASSTGLAGRQYF. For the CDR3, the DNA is TGTGCCAGTAGTACCGGACTAGCGGGGAGGCAGTACTTC.

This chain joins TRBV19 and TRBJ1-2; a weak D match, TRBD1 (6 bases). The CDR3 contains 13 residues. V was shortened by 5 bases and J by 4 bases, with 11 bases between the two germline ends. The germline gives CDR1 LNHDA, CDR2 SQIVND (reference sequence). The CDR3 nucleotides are TGTGCCAGTAGTGTCACAGGGACCTATGGCTACACCTTC. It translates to CASSVTGTYGYTF.

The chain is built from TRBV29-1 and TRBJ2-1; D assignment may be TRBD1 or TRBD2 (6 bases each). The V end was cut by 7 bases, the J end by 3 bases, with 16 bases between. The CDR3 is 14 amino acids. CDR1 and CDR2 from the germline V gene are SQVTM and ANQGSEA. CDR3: CSATGGGLYNEQFF. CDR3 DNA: TGCAGCGCCACTGGAGGGGGACTCTACAATGAGCAGTTCTTC.

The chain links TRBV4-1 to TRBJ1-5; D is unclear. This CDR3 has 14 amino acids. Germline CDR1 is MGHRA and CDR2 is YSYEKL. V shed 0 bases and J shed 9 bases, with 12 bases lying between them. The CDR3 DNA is TGCGCCAGCAGCCAAGAATCCAGCTCGAGGCCCCAGCATTTT. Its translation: CASSQESSSRPQHF.

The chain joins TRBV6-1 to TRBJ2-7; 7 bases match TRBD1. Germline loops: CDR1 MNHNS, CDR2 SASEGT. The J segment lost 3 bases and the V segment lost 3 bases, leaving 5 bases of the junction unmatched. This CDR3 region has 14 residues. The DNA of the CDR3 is TGTGCCAGCAGTGAGGGGACAGCCTACTACGAGCAGTACTTC. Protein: CASSEGTAYYEQYF.

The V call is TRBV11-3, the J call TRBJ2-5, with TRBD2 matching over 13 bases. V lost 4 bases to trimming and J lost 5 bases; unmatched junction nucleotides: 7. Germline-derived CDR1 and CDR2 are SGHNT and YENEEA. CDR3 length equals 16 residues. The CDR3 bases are TGTGCCAGCAGCTCAAAACTAGCGGGGGGGCTGGAGACCCAGTACTTC. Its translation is CASSSKLAGGLETQYF.